This paragraph covers one T cell receptor (beta chain) sequence. What it recognizes is unknown. This entry comes from a study of cytomegalovirus exposure and HLA in healthy donors. About the research overall: Assignment to the Caucasian-associated ancestry cluster applied to less than 85% of the approximately 370 genotyped donors.

Study findings and constraints: A later look showed TCR association rates differing by HLA locus, highest for DRB1 and lowest for HLA-C. At a 0.05 false discovery rate, a later analysis found 18,000 or so TCR beta sequences to be associated with HLA alleles. Later analysis suggested links between common viral pathogens and several top significant clusters.

Germline V gene data show CDR1 as SNHLY and CDR2 as FYNNEI. V shed 6 bases and J 2 bases; nucleotides not matched to a gene: 11. CDR3 length: 17 amino acids. Both 60 Vbeta primers and 13 Jbeta primers went into the PCR. Repertoires were generated with immunoSEQ multiplex PCR, while TCRdb's copy carries only in-frame clones and drops some. Of 150,000 to 180,000 clones detected, roughly 79% appear once; the ten largest clones hold less than 3.5%. The sequence derives from a man aged 18 to 29 in good health and CMV-seronegative. V is TRBV2 and J is TRBJ2-3, with 10 bases matching TRBD2. Sequencing was performed on PBMCs. The CDR3 DNA reads TGTGCCAGCAGCGGCCCCGTAGCGGGGGGTTACACAGATACGCAGTATTTT. Translation gives CASSGPVAGGYTDTQYF.